A single sample is the source of the 5 T cell receptor beta chains below, sequenced in a study of T cell changes during pregnancy in multiple sclerosis (dated by TCRdb to the late 2010s). The library was built by means of the immunoSEQ multiplex PCR assay. TCRdb holds this immuneACCESS table with in-frame rearrangements only. Some clones are missing; in checked studies, unresolved V genes explain under half, and the rest has no known cause. Counted in this sample were about 32,000 clones; around 90% of them appeared once. The ten largest clones capture around 0.76% of the sample. The source material was CD4+ T cells from peripheral blood mononuclear cells, sampled after pregnancy. The receptors were gathered from a female donor in good health, enrolled as a control in a pregnancy study.

The chain uses TRBV6-5 and TRBJ2-7, with 8 nucleotides matching TRBD1. V was clipped by 6 bases and J by 2 bases; unmatched bases: 9. Germline values: CDR1 MNHEY, CDR2 SVGAGI. The CDR3 runs 15 residues. CDR3 sequence (DNA): TGTGCCAGCAGGCAGGGGGCGACTCTTCCCTACGAGCAGTACTTC. Its protein is CASRQGATLPYEQYF.

In this sample, this clone turned up once. V gene TRBV2 combines with J gene TRBJ2-7, with D perhaps matching TRBD2 (5 bases). The CDR3 is 15 residues long. Germline V gene lookup returns CDR1 SNHLY and CDR2 FYNNEI. Between the trimmed V and J ends, which lost 3 bases and 2 bases, there was a span of 14 bases. CDR3 DNA sequence: TGTGCCAGCAGTGATTTGGACGGGGTAACCTACGAGCAGTACTTC. It yields the protein CASSDLDGVTYEQYF.

This chain uses TRBV6-6 with TRBJ1-5; the match to TRBD1 covers 8 bases. V was pared by 6 bases and J by 6 bases, with 7 bases of the junction left unmatched. The CDR3 loop spans 14 amino acids. Germline CDR1 and CDR2: MNHNY and SVGAGI (reference sequence). CDR3 DNA sequence: TGTGCCAGCAGACGGACAGGGTCGGGTCAGCCCCAGCATTTT. This codes for CASRRTGSGQPQHF.

The CDR3 bases are TGTGCCAGCTCACCAGCGGCGGGGAGCTCCTACAATGAGCAGTTCTTC. Its translation is CASSPAAGSSYNEQFF. The rearrangement joins TRBV18 to TRBJ2-1, with a tentative D call TRBD2 (6 bases). Germline values: CDR1 KGHSH, CDR2 LQKENI. Trimming pared 2 bases from V and 0 bases from J, leaving 11 bases between. The CDR3 is made up of 16 amino acids.

This chain uses TRBV5-1 with TRBJ2-7, with TRBD2 matching over 10 bases. J lost 2 bases, V lost 4 bases, and 9 bases had no gene match. This CDR3 is 16 amino acids long. Germline V gene lookup returns CDR1 SGHRS and CDR2 YFSETQ. The CDR3 DNA reads TGCGCCAGCAGCACGGACTCTAGCGGGGGAACCTACGAGCAGTACTTC. This gives the protein CASSTDSSGGTYEQYF.